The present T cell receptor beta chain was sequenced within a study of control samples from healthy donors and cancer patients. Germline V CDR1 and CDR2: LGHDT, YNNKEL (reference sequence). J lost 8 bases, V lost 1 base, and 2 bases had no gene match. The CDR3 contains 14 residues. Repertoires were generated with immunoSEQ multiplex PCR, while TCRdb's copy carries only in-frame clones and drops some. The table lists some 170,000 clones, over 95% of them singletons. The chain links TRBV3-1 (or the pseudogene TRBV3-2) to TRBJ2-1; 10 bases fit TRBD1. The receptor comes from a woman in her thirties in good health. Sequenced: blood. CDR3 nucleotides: TGTGCCAGCAGCCAAGGACAGGGGGCGGATGAGCAGTTCTTC. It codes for CASSQGQGADEQFF.